One and the same sample provided the 23 T cell receptor beta chains below, sequenced in a study of CD8 T cells in ankylosing spondylitis. The study's findings and limits: Ankylosing spondylitis blood appeared to be characterized by a TCR beta motif of several highly homologous variants.

These receptors lack a known antigen. Each CDR3 protein is one row after TCRdb ran MiXCR on the 5' RACE reads. The top ten clones hold 0.51% of a sample with 700,000 to 1,000,000 distinct CDR3 sequences, 12% of them seen once. Sequencing used blood, either unsorted or a sorted T cell fraction (not recorded which). The receptors stem from a male donor with ankylosing spondylitis.

There are a few counts of this clonotype. The CDR3 sequence is CASSADRVKTQYF. The CDR3 DNA is TGTGCCAGCTCGGCGGACAGGGTAAAGACCCAGTACTTC. The chain joins TRBV18 to TRBJ2-5, with 8 bases that match TRBD1. CDR3 length: 13 residues. CDR1 and CDR2 from the germline V gene are KGHSH and LQKENI. The V gene end was trimmed by 6 bases and the J gene end by 6 bases; junction bases not matched to a gene: 6. Supplemented by reference TRBV18 and TRBJ2-5, the full variable domain reads NAGVMQNPRHLVRRRGQEARLRCSPMKGHSHVYWYRQLPEEGLKFMVYLQKENIIDESGMPKERFSAEFPKEGPSILRIQQVVRGDSAAYFCASSADRVKTQYFGPGTRLLVL.

This clonotype was counted a few times. The chain links TRBV5-1 to TRBJ2-5; unclear D gene. Trimming took off 5 bases at V and 1 base at J, with 9 bases between the two ends. Germline loops: CDR1 SGHRS, CDR2 YFSETQ. The CDR3 length is 13 residues. The CDR3 here is CASRDGSQETQYF. CDR3 nucleotides: TGCGCCAGCAGGGATGGTAGCCAAGAGACCCAGTACTTC.

This clonotype appeared a few times. The chain carries TRBV20-1 and TRBJ1-2, with D possibly TRBD1 on 5 matching bases. CDR1 and CDR2 from the germline V gene are DFQATT and SNEGSKA (reference sequence). The CDR3 loop spans 13 amino acids. The V end lost 4 bases, the J end lost 1 base, and 10 bases lay between the germline ends. In DNA form, the CDR3 reads TGCAGTGCTACCCCAGGGCGTAACTATGGCTACACCTTC. This codes for CSATPGRNYGYTF.

This clonotype has a handful of counts. J is TRBJ1-5 and V is TRBV4-2, with D unclear. CDR1 and CDR2 from the germline V gene are LGHNA and YNFKEQ. The germline V and J ends were trimmed by 1 base and 0 bases, with 7 bases remaining between them. This CDR3 spans 15 amino acids. Here the CDR3 reads CASSQGGNSNQPQHF. In DNA form, the CDR3 reads TGTGCCAGCAGCCAAGGGGGAAATAGCAATCAGCCCCAGCATTTT.

This clonotype showed up many times. V usage is TRBV7-2 and J usage is TRBJ2-1; maybe TRBD2 (6 bases). In germline, CDR1 is SGHTA, CDR2 FQGNSA. V lost 5 bases and J 4 bases, leaving 18 bases between the germline ends. The CDR3 is made up of 16 amino acids. CDR3 bases: TGTGCCAGCAGCGAACTGCAACGGGAGATATACAATGAGCAGTTCTTC. This codes for CASSELQREIYNEQFF.

This clonotype has only a few counts. V is TRBV6-5 and J is TRBJ1-2; D ambiguous. V gave up 0 bases and J gave up 3 bases, with 20 bases separating them. The V gene's germline CDR1 is MNHEY and CDR2 SVGAGI. This CDR3 region has 18 residues. This CDR3 reads CASSYSIRGSRTYYGYTF. CDR3 in DNA: TGTGCCAGCAGTTACTCGATTCGTGGTTCCAGGACCTACTATGGCTACACCTTC.

This clonotype was found a few times. The chain links TRBV5-1 to TRBJ1-1, with 10 bases that match TRBD1. This CDR3 region has 14 residues. Per the germline V gene, CDR1 is SGHRS and CDR2 is YFSETQ. The V and J ends lost 6 bases and 5 bases, in that order; junction bases with no gene match: 7. The CDR3 nucleotides read TGCGCCAGCACCAGGACAGGGGGGGAGACTGAAGCTTTCTTT. It yields the protein CASTRTGGETEAFF. Based on the CDR3 plus reference TRBV5-1 and TRBJ1-1, the full variable domain is KAGVTQTPRYLIKTRGQQVTLSCSPISGHRSVSWYQQTPGQGLQFLFEYFSETQRNKGNFPGRFSGRQFSNSRSEMNVSTLELGDSALYLCASTRTGGETEAFFGQGTRLTVV.

This clonotype has at least ten counts. The V call is TRBV10-3, the J call TRBJ2-5; D is ambiguous. The CDR3 loop spans 12 amino acids. Germline CDR1 is ENHRY and CDR2 is SYGVKD. The V end lost 2 bases, the J end lost 5 bases, and 6 bases lay between the germline ends. The CDR3 DNA reads TGTGCCATCAGTGAGACTGAGGAGACCCAGTACTTC. Protein sequence: CAISETEETQYF.

The chain is built from TRBV20-1 and TRBJ2-3; possibly TRBD1 for D (7 bases). Germline CDR1 DFQATT, CDR2 SNEGSKA (reference sequence). V was pared by 6 bases and J by 6 bases, with 19 bases between. The length of the CDR3 is 14 residues. CDR3 bases: TGCAGTGCCCCTCAGGGGGGACCCTTCGATACGCAGTATTTT. This translates into CSAPQGGPFDTQYF.

This clonotype appeared many times. The chain couples TRBV6-2 or TRBV6-3 to TRBJ2-1; 7 nucleotides line up with TRBD2. This CDR3 has 15 residues. Germline V gives CDR1 MNHEY, CDR2 SVGEGT. V trimming: 8 bases; J trimming: 6 bases; junction bases outside the gene matches: 13. The CDR3 protein is CASRAATSLSNEQFF. CDR3 sequence (DNA): TGTGCCAGCCGAGCGGCGACTAGCTTGAGCAATGAGCAGTTCTTC.

This clonotype was observed a few times. DNA of the CDR3: TGTGCCAGTAGTATAGTGCCAGGGGCGAGCAATGAGCAGTTCTTC. Protein product: CASSIVPGASNEQFF. The rearrangement uses TRBV19 and TRBJ2-1; perhaps TRBD1 as D (6 bases). Trimming stripped 1 base from V and 6 bases from J, with 13 bases between. The germline V gene has CDR1 LNHDA and CDR2 SQIVND (reference sequence). CDR3 length: 15 amino acids.

This clonotype was observed many times. The gene calls are TRBV19 and TRBJ2-1, with no clear D. Trimming left V 6 bases short and J 7 bases short, with 10 bases between. This CDR3 comprises 12 residues. The V gene's germline CDR1 is LNHDA and CDR2 SQIVND (reference sequence). CDR3 sequence (DNA): TGTGCCAGTAGAAAGAGTCGGAATGAGCAGTTCTTC. Amino acids: CASRKSRNEQFF.

The chain links TRBV7-3 to TRBJ2-2; D is perhaps TRBD2 (5 bases). Trimming took 3 bases from V and 5 from J, leaving 10 bases between them. This CDR3 has 14 amino acids. Germline lookup yields CDR1 SGHTA and CDR2 FQGTGA. Here the CDR3 reads CASSFYGVTGELFF. The CDR3 DNA sequence: TGTGCCAGCAGCTTTTACGGGGTAACCGGGGAGCTGTTTTTT.

V is TRBV2 and J is TRBJ2-1; no clear D gene. Germline CDR1 and CDR2: SNHLY and FYNNEI. Trimming took 4 bases from V and 10 from J, leaving 14 bases between them. There are 13 residues in the CDR3. CDR3 protein: CASSVFQAVEQFF. The CDR3 DNA reads TGTGCCAGCAGTGTTTTTCAGGCGGTGGAGCAGTTCTTC.

V is TRBV7-2 and J is TRBJ2-7; 9 nucleotides match TRBD2. Losses at the gene ends were 5 bases for V and 2 bases for J; bases not matched to a gene: 10. The length of the CDR3 is 16 residues. Germline V gene sequence: CDR1 SGHTA, CDR2 FQGNSA. The CDR3: CASSLRRSGGTYEQYF. In DNA form, the CDR3 reads TGTGCCAGCAGCCTCCGGCGGAGCGGGGGGACCTACGAGCAGTACTTC.

The chain uses TRBV6-5 and TRBJ1-3; a weak D match, TRBD1 (5 bases). V was clipped by 4 bases and J by 0 bases, with 16 bases between them. This CDR3 spans 17 amino acids. Germline V CDR1 and CDR2: MNHEY, SVGAGI. For the CDR3, the DNA is TGTGCCAGCAGTTCAGGGCCCAGGGTAAACTCTGGAAACACCATATATTTT. Amino acid sequence: CASSSGPRVNSGNTIYF.

This clonotype was observed many times. This rearrangement joins TRBV20-1 to TRBJ2-3; TRBD1 agrees at 9 bases. Per germline, CDR1 DFQATT and CDR2 SNEGSKA (reference sequence). The CDR3 extends over 10 amino acids. The V segment lost 6 bases and the J segment 14 bases; nucleotides outside the gene matches: 6. In nucleotides, the CDR3 is TGCAGTGCCGACAGGGGGTGGAGGTATTTT. This gives the protein CSADRGWRYF.

This clonotype was observed a handful of times. The chain joins TRBV2 to TRBJ1-2; D might be TRBD1 (5 bases). V lost 4 bases and J lost 3, with 6 bases in between. Germline V CDR1 and CDR2: SNHLY, FYNNEI. The CDR3 runs to 12 residues. CDR3 region: CASSGQYYGYTF. DNA of the CDR3: TGTGCCAGCAGTGGACAGTACTATGGCTACACCTTC.

There are a few counts of this clonotype. The chain has TRBV20-1 and TRBJ1-1, with a tentative D call TRBD1 (5 bases). This CDR3 is built from 14 residues. CDR1 is DFQATT, CDR2 SNEGSKA, per germline (reference sequence). V shed 6 bases and J shed 4 bases, with 18 bases lying between them. CDR3 sequence reads: CSAHRRVGATEAFF. CDR3 in DNA: TGCAGTGCACACCGCAGGGTAGGGGCCACTGAAGCTTTCTTT.

This clonotype came up a few times. The gene calls are TRBV4-1 and TRBJ1-5, with no clear D. With 3 bases removed from V and 1 base from J, the gap between germline ends came to 16 bases. The CDR3 spans 17 residues. The germline gives CDR1 MGHRA, CDR2 YSYEKL. The CDR3 nucleotides read TGCGCCAGCAGCCATCGTCCTGGCCGGATCAGCAATCAGCCCCAGCATTTT. Its translation is CASSHRPGRISNQPQHF.

Ten or more counts support this clonotype. The gene calls are TRBV6-1 and TRBJ2-5; weak D call: TRBD1 (5 bases). The CDR3 has 13 amino acids. Trimming stripped 8 bases from V and 2 bases from J, with 12 bases between. CDR1 and CDR2 from the germline V gene are MNHNS and SASEGT. The CDR3 DNA reads as TGTGCCAGCTCTTGGACATTACAAGAGACCCAGTACTTC. As protein: CASSWTLQETQYF.

This clonotype was observed many times. This chain joins TRBV29-1 and TRBJ2-5; TRBD2 matches 7 bases. The CDR3 is 13 residues long. The V gene end was trimmed by 3 bases and the J gene end by 4 bases; junction bases not matched to a gene: 5. The V gene's germline CDR1 is SQVTM and CDR2 ANQGSEA. In DNA, the CDR3 is TGCAGCGTTGATGCGGGGGTTGGAGAGACCCAGTACTTC. It yields the protein CSVDAGVGETQYF.

Ten or more counts support this clonotype. DNA of the CDR3: TGTGCCAGCGGAGAAATCAATGAGCAGTTCTTC. Its protein is CASGEINEQFF. This chain connects TRBV7-9 to TRBJ2-1; D is undetermined. CDR1 SEHNR and CDR2 FQNEAQ come from the germline V gene (reference sequence). This CDR3 is 11 amino acids long. Trimming took off 8 bases at V and 6 bases at J, with 8 bases between the two ends.